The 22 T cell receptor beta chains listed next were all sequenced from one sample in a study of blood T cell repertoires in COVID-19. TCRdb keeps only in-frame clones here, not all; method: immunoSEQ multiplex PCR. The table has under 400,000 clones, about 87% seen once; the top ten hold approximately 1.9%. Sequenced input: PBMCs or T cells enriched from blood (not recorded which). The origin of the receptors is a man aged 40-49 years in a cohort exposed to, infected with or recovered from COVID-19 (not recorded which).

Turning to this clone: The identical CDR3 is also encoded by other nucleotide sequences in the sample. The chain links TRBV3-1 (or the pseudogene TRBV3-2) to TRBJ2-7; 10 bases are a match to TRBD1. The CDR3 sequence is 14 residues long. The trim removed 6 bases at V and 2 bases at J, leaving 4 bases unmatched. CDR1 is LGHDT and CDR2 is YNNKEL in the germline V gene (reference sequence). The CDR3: CASSRTGGTYEQYF. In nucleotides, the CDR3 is TGTGCCAGCAGTCGGACAGGGGGTACCTACGAGCAGTACTTC.

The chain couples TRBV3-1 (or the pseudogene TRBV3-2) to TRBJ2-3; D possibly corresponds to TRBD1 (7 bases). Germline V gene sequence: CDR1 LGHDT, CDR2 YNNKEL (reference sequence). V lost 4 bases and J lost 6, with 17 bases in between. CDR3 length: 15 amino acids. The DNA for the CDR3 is TGTGCCAGCAGCCTACAGGGGACTGGGGGGGATACGCAGTATTTT. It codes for CASSLQGTGGDTQYF.

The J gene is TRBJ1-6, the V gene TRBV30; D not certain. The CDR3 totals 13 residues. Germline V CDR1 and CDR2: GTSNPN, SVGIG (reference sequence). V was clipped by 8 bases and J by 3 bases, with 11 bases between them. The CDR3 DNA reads TGTGCCGGAGGGAACAGCTATAATTCACCCCTCCACTTT. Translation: CAGGNSYNSPLHF.

The CDR3 nucleotides read TGTGCCAGCAGTTACTCGGAGGCGGCCAGTGATGGCTACACCTTC. Its translation is CASSYSEAASDGYTF. The chain employs TRBV6-6 and TRBJ1-2; the D is unclear. The CDR3 consists of 15 residues. The V end lost 0 bases, the J end lost 6 bases, and 14 bases lay between the germline ends. From germline, CDR1 is MNHNY and CDR2 SVGAGI (reference sequence).

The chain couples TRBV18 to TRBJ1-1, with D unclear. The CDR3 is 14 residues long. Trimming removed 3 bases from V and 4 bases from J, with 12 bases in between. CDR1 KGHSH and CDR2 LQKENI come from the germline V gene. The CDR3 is CASSPKGSGTEAFF. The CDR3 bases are TGTGCCAGCTCACCTAAAGGTTCGGGCACTGAAGCTTTCTTT.

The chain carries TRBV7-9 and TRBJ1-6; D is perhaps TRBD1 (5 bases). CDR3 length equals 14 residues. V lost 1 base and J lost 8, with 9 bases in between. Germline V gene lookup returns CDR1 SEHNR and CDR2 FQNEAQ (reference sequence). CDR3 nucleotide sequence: TGTGCCAGCAGCTTAGGGGGAGGGGATTCACCCCTCCACTTT. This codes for CASSLGGGDSPLHF. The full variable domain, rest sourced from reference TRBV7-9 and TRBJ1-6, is DTGVSQNPRHKITKRGQNVTFRCDPISEHNRLYWYRQTLGQGPEFLTYFQNEAQLEKSRLLSDRFSAERPKGSFSTLEIQRTEQGDSAMYLCASSLGGGDSPLHFGNGTRLTVT.

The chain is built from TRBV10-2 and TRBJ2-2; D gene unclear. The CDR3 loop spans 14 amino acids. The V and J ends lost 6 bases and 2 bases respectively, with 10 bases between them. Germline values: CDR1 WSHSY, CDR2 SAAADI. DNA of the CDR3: TGCGCCAGCAGCCTCCAGGTCAACACCGGGGAGCTGTTTTTT. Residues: CASSLQVNTGELFF.

The CDR3 sequence: CASSYAAGGDTQYF. CDR3 nucleotide sequence: TGTGCCAGCAGTTATGCGGCGGGAGGAGATACGCAGTATTTT. The chain carries TRBV6-2 or TRBV6-3 and TRBJ2-3; 8 bases match TRBD2. Germline lookup yields CDR1 MNHEY and CDR2 SVGEGT. The CDR3 spans 14 residues. J lost 5 bases, V lost 3 bases, and 4 bases had no gene match.

CDR3 loop: CASSSGQKGGYTF. The CDR3 region has the DNA TGCGCCAGCAGCTCGGGACAAAAGGGGGGCTACACCTTC. This chain uses TRBV5-1 with TRBJ1-2, with a tentative D call TRBD1 (6 bases). In germline, CDR1 is SGHRS, CDR2 YFSETQ. The CDR3 contains 13 residues. The germline V and J ends were trimmed by 3 bases and 8 bases, with 14 bases remaining between them.

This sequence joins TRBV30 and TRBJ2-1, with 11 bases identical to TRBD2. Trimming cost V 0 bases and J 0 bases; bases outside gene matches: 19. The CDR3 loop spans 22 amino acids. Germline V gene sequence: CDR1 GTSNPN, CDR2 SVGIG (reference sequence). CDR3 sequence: CAWSVWLAGGNSQRNSYNEQFF. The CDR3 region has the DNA TGTGCCTGGAGTGTATGGCTAGCGGGAGGAAACTCCCAAAGAAACTCCTACAATGAGCAGTTCTTC.

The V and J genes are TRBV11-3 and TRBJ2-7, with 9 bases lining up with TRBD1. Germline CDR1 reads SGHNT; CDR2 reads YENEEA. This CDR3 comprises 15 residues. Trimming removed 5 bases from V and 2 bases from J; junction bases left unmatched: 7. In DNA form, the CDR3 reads TGTGCCAGCAGCCCGGGACAGGGCTTCACCTACGAGCAGTACTTC. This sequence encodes CASSPGQGFTYEQYF.

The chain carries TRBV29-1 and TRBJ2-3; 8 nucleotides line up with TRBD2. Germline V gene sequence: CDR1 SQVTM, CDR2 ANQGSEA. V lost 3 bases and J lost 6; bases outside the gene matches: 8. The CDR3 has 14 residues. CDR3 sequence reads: CSVEGAGGADTQYF. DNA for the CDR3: TGCAGCGTTGAGGGGGCGGGAGGAGCCGATACGCAGTATTTT.

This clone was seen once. CDR3 sequence reads: CAWSVLPGELFF. CDR3 nucleotide sequence: TGTGCCTGGAGTGTACTTCCCGGGGAGCTGTTTTTT. V gene TRBV30 combines with J gene TRBJ2-2; D ambiguous. The germline V and J ends were trimmed by 0 bases and 6 bases, with 5 bases remaining between them. Per the germline V gene, CDR1 is GTSNPN and CDR2 is SVGIG (reference sequence). The CDR3 extends over 12 amino acids.

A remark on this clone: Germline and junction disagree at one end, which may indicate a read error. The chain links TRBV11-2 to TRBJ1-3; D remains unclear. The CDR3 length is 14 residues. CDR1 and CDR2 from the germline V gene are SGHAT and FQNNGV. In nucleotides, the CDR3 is TGTGCCAGCAGGTTAGGGCTCTCTGGAAACACCATATATTTT. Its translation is CASRLGLSGNTIYF. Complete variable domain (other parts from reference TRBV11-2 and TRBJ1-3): EAGVAQSPRYKIIEKRQSVAFWCNPISGHATLYWYQQILGQGPKLLIQFQNNGVVDDSQLPKDRFSAERLKGVDSTLKIQPAKLEDSAVYLCASRLGLSGNTIYFGEGSWLTVV.

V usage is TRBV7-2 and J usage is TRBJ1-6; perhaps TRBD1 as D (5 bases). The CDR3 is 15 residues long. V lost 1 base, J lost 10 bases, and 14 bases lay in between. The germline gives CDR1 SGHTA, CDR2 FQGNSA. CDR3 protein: CASSLDQGSVSPLHF. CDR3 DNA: TGTGCCAGCAGCTTAGATCAGGGATCGGTCTCACCCCTCCACTTT. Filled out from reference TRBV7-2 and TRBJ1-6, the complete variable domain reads GAGVSQSPSNKVTEKGKDVELRCDPISGHTALYWYRQSLGQGLEFLIYFQGNSAPDKSGLPSDRFSAERTGGSVSTLTIQRTQQEDSAVYLCASSLDQGSVSPLHFGNGTRLTVT.

The CDR3 loop reads CAWSVLAGATDTQYF. In DNA form, the CDR3 reads TGTGCCTGGAGTGTACTAGCGGGAGCCACAGATACGCAGTATTTT. The rearrangement uses TRBV30 and TRBJ2-3; 11 positions match TRBD2. Germline trimming cut 0 bases from V and 2 bases from J; bases unmatched to any gene: 1. Germline V gene lookup returns CDR1 GTSNPN and CDR2 SVGIG (reference sequence). This CDR3 spans 15 amino acids.

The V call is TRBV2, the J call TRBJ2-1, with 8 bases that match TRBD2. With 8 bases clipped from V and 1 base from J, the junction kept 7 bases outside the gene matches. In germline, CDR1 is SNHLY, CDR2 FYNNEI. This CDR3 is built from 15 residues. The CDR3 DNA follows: TGTGCCAGCGCTACGGCGGGAGGATCCTACAATGAGCAGTTCTTC. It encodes CASATAGGSYNEQFF. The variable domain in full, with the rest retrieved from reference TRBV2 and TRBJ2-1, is EPEVTQTPSHQVTQMGQEVILRCVPISNHLYFYWYRQILGQKVEFLVSFYNNEISEKSEIFDDQFSVERPDGSNFTLKIRSTKLEDSAMYFCASATAGGSYNEQFFGPGTRLTVL.

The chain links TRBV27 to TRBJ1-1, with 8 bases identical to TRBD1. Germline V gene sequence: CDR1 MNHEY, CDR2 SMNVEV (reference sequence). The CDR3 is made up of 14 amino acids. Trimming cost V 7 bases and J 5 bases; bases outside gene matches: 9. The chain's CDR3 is CASTQRQGATEAFF. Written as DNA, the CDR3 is TGTGCCAGCACCCAAAGGCAGGGGGCAACTGAAGCTTTCTTT.

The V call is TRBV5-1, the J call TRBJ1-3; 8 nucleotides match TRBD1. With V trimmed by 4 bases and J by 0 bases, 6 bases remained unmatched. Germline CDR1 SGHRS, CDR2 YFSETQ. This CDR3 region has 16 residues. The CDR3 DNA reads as TGCGCCAGCAGCGGACAGGGAACCCGCTCTGGAAACACCATATATTTT. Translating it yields CASSGQGTRSGNTIYF.

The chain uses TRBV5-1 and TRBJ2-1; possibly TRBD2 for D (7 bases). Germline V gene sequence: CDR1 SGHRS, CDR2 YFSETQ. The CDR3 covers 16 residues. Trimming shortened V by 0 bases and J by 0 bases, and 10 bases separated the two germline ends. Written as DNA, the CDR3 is TGCGCCAGCAGCTTGGAGGGGGAGGGCTCCTACAATGAGCAGTTCTTC. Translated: CASSLEGEGSYNEQFF.

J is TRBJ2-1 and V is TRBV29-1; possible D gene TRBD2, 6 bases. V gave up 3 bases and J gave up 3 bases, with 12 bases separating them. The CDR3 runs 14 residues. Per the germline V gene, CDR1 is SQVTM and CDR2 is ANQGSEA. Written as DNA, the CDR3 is TGCAGCGTTGATCAGGGAGGATTCTACAATGAGCAGTTCTTC. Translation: CSVDQGGFYNEQFF.

This CDR3 is CASSISGGKEETQYF. DNA for the CDR3: TGCGCCAGCAGTATTAGCGGGGGGAAGGAAGAGACCCAGTACTTC. The rearrangement uses TRBV5-1 and TRBJ2-5; the match to TRBD2 covers 10 bases. The J segment lost 3 bases and the V segment lost 5 bases, leaving 7 bases of the junction unmatched. Germline CDR1 reads SGHRS; CDR2 reads YFSETQ. The CDR3 has 15 residues. The full variable domain, with the rest looked up from reference TRBV5-1 and TRBJ2-5, is KAGVTQTPRYLIKTRGQQVTLSCSPISGHRSVSWYQQTPGQGLQFLFEYFSETQRNKGNFPGRFSGRQFSNSRSEMNVSTLELGDSALYLCASSISGGKEETQYFGPGTRLLVL.